This T cell receptor (beta chain) derives from a study of blood T cells in healthy people across ages. In the study overall: Template switching recovered approximately one barcoded beta molecule for every two T cells.

Primed by a sample-barcoded 5' primer and a J-beta primer mix, a second PCR proceeded for about 6 to 12 cycles. From each sample, at least 3 million paired-end reads containing CDR3 were obtained. TCRdb re-analysed the 5' RACE reads in MiXCR, keeping a single row per CDR3 protein. The sample carries 1,800,000 or so distinct CDR3 sequences, about 39% recorded once. Details on this clonotype: The antigen is unknown.

V was pared by 6 bases and J by 9 bases, with 10 bases of the junction left unmatched. There are 12 residues in the CDR3. CDR1 is DFQATT, CDR2 SNEGSKA, per germline (reference sequence). Points from the study as a whole: The study lacked donor CMV status, which possibly confounded expanded clonotype changes. More naive CD4+ cells and higher diversity were found in long-lived than in aged donors.

Material: blood. The sequence was collected from a human donor in good health. The chain couples TRBV20-1 to TRBJ1-2, with 7 bases matching TRBD1. The CDR3 bases are TGCAGTGCAGGGGGCCTAAGTGATAGCTACACCTTC. It encodes CSAGGLSDSYTF.